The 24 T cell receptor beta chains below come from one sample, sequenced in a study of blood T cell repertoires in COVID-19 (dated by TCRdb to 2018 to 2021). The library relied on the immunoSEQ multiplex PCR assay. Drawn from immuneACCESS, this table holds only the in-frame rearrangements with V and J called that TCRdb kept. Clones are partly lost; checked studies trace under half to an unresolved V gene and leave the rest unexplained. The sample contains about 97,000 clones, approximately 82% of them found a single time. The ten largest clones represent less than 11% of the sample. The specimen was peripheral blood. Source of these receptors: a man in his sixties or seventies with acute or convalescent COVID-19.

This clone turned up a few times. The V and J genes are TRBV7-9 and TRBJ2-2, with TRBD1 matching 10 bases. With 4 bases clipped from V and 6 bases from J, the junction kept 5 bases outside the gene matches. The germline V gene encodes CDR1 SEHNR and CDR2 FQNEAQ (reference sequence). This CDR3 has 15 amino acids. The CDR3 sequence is CASSWRQGASGELFF. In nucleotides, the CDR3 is TGTGCCAGCAGCTGGCGACAGGGGGCTTCCGGGGAGCTGTTTTTT.

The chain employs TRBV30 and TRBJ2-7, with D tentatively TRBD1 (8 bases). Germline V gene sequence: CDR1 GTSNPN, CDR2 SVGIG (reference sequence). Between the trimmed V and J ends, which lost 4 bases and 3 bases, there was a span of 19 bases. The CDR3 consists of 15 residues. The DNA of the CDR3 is TGTGCCTGGACCCCGGGGGGACAGGCGGTCTACGAGCAGTACTTC. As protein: CAWTPGGQAVYEQYF.

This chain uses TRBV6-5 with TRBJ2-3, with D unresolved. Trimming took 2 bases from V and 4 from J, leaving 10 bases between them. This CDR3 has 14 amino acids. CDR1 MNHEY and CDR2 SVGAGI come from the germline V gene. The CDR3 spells CASSYREASDTQYF. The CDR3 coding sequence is TGTGCCAGCAGTTACAGAGAGGCGTCAGATACGCAGTATTTT.

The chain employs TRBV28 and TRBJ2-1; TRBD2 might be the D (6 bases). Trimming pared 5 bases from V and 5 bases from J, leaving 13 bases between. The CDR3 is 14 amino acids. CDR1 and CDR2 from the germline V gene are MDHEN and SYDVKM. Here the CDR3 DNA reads TGTGCCAGCAGTCTCGGGACTTATAACAATGAGCAGTTCTTC. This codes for CASSLGTYNNEQFF. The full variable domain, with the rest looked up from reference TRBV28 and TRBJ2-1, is DVKVTQSSRYLVKRTGEKVFLECVQDMDHENMFWYRQDPGLGLRLIYFSYDVKMKEKGDIPEGYSVSREKKERFSLILESASTNQTSMYLCASSLGTYNNEQFFGPGTRLTVL.

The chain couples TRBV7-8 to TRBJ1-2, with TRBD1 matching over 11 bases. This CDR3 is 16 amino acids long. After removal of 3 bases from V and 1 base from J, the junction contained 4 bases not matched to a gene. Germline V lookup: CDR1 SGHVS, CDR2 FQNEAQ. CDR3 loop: CASSLGQGGSNYGYTF. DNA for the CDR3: TGTGCCAGCAGCTTGGGACAGGGGGGAAGTAACTATGGCTACACCTTC.

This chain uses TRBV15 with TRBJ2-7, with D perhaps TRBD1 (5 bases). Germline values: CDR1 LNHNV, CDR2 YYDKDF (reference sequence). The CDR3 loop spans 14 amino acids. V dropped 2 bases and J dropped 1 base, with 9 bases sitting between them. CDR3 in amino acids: CATSRTRQSYEQYF. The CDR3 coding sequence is TGTGCCACCAGCAGAACCCGACAGTCCTACGAGCAGTACTTC.

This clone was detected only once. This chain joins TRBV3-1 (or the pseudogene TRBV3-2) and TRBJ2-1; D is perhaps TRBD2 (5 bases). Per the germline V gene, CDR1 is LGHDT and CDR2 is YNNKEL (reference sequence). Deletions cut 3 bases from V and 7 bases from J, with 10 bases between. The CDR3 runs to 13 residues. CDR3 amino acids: CASSHRTGNEQFF. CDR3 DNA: TGTGCCAGCAGCCACCGAACGGGGAATGAGCAGTTCTTC.

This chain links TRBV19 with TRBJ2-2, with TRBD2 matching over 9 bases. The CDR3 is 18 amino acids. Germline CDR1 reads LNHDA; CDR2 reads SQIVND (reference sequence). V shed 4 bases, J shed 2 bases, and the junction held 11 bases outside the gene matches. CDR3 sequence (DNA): TGTGCCAGTAGTACTCAGGGAAACCTAGCGGGAAACACCGGGGAGCTGTTTTTT. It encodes CASSTQGNLAGNTGELFF.

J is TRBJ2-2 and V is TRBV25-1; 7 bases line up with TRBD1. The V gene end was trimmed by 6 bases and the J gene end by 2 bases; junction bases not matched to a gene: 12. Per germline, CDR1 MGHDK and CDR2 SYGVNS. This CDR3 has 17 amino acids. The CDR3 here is CASSPLDGTVNTGELFF. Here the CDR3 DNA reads TGTGCCAGCAGCCCACTAGATGGGACAGTCAACACCGGGGAGCTGTTTTTT.

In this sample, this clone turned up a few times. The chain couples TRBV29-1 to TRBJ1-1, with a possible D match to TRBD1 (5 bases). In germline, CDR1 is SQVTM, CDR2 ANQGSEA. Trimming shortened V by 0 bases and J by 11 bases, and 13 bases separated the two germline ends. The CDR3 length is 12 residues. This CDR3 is CSVEDGTSWAFF. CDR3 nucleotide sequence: TGCAGCGTTGAAGACGGGACTTCGTGGGCTTTCTTT.

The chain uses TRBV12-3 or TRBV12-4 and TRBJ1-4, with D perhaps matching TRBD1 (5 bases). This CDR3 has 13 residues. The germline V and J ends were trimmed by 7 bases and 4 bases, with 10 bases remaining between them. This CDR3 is CASTIDSNEKLFF. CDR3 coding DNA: TGTGCCAGCACTATCGACAGTAATGAAAAACTGTTTTTT.

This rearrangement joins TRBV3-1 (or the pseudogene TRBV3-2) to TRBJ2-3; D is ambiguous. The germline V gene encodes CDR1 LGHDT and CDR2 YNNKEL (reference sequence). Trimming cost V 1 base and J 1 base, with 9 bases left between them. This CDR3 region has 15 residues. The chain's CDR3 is CASSQGSLGTDTQYF. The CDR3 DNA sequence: TGTGCCAGCAGCCAAGGGAGTTTGGGCACAGATACGCAGTATTTT.

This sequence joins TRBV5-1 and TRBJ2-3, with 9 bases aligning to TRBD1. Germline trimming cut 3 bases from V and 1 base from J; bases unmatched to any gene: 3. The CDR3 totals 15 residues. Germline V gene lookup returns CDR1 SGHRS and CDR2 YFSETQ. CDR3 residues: CASSSWTGGTDTQYF. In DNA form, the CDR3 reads TGCGCCAGCAGCTCCTGGACAGGGGGCACAGATACGCAGTATTTT.

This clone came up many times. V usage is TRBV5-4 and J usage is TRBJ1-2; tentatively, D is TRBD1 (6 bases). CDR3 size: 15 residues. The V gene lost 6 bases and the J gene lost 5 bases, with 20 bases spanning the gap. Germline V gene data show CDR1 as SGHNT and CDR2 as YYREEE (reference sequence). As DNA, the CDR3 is TGTGCCAGCACCGACACAGGGCATTTTGCATATGGCTACACCTTC. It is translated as CASTDTGHFAYGYTF.

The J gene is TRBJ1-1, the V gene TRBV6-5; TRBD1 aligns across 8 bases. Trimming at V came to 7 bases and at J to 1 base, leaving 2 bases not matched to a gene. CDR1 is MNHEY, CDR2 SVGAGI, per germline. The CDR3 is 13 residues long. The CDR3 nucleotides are TGTGCCAGCACCCAGGGGGCGAACACTGAAGCTTTCTTT. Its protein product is CASTQGANTEAFF.

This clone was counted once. CDR3: CAWGDRSSYNSPLHF. The CDR3 DNA follows: TGTGCCTGGGGAGACAGGAGCTCCTATAATTCACCCCTCCACTTT. The rearrangement links TRBV30 to TRBJ1-6; TRBD1 might be the D (6 bases). V lost 5 bases, J lost 0 bases, and 11 bases lay in between. CDR3 length: 15 residues. CDR1 GTSNPN and CDR2 SVGIG come from the germline V gene (reference sequence).

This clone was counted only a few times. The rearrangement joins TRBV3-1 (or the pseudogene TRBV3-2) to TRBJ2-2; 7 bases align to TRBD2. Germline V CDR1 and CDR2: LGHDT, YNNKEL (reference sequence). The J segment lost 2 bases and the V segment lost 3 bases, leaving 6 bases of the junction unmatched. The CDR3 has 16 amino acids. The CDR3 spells CASSQGGRQNTGELFF. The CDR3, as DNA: TGTGCCAGCAGCCAGGGGGGGAGACAAAACACCGGGGAGCTGTTTTTT.

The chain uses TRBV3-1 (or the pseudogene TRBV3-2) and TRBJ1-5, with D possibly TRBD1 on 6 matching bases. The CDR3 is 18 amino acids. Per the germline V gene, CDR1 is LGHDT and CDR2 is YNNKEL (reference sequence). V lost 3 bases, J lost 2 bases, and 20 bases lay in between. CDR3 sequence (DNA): TGTGCCAGCAGCCAGGGGGGTCGGGGGGCAGGTGGCAATCAGCCCCAGCATTTT. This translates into CASSQGGRGAGGNQPQHF.

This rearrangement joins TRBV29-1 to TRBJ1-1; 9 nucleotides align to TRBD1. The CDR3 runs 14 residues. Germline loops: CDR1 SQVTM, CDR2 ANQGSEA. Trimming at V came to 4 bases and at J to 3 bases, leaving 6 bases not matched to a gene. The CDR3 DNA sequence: TGCAGCGTTGGAGCGACAGGGGGTGACACTGAAGCTTTCTTT. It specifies CSVGATGGDTEAFF. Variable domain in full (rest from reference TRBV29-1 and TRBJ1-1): SAVISQKPSRDICQRGTSLTIQCQVDSQVTMMFWYRQQPGQSLTLIATANQGSEATYESGFVIDKFPISRPNLTFSTLTVSNMSPEDSSIYLCSVGATGGDTEAFFGQGTRLTVV.

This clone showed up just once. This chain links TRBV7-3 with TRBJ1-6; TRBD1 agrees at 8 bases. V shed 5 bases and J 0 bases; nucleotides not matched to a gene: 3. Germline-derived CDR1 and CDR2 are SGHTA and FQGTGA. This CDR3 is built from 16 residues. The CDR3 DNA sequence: TGTGCCAGCAGCCTCCAGGGGGCCTCCTATAATTCACCCCTCCACTTT. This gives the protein CASSLQGASYNSPLHF.

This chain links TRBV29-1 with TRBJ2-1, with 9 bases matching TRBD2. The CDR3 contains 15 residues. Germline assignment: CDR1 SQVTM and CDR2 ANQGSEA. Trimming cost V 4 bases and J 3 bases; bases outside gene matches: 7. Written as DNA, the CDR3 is TGCAGCGTTGTTTCGGGACTAGCAATCTACAATGAGCAGTTCTTC. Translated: CSVVSGLAIYNEQFF.

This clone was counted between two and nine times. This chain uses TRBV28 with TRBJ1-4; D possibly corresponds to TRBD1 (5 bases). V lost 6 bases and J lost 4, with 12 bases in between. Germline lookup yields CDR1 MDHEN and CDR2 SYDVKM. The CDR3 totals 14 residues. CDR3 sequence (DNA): TGTGCCAGCAGCCCCGGGGGGTATAATGAAAAACTGTTTTTT. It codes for CASSPGGYNEKLFF.

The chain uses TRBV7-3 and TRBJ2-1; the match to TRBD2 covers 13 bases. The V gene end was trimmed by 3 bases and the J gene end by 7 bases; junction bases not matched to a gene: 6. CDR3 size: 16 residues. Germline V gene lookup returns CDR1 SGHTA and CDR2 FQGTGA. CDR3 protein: CASSLRTSGSFNEQFF. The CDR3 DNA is TGTGCCAGCAGCTTGAGGACTAGCGGGAGTTTTAATGAGCAGTTCTTC. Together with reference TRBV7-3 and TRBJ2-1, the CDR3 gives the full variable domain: GAGVSQTPSNKVTEKGKYVELRCDPISGHTALYWYRQSLGQGPEFLIYFQGTGAADDSGLPNDRFFAVRPEGSVSTLKIQRTERGDSAVYLCASSLRTSGSFNEQFFGPGTRLTVL.

CDR3 sequence (DNA): TGTGCCAGCAGCAAGGACAGGGCGGAGACCCAGTACTTC. Translating it yields CASSKDRAETQYF. V gene TRBV28 combines with J gene TRBJ2-5; 8 positions agree with TRBD1. The J segment lost 5 bases and the V segment lost 6 bases, leaving 5 bases of the junction unmatched. The CDR3 has 13 amino acids. Germline lookup yields CDR1 MDHEN and CDR2 SYDVKM.